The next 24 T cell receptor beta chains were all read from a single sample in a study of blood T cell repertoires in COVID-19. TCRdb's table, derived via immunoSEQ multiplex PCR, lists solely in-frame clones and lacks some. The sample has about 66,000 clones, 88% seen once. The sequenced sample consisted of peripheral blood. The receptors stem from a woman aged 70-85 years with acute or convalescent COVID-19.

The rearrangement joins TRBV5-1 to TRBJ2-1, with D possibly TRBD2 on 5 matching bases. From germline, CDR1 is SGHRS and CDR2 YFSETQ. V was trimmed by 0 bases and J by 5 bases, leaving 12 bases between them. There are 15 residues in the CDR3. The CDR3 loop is CASSLASGNHNEQFF. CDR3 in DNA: TGCGCCAGCAGCTTGGCTTCCGGGAATCACAATGAGCAGTTCTTC.

This CDR3 is CATSEQGSAYEQYF. The CDR3 bases are TGCGCCACCTCTGAGCAGGGTAGTGCCTACGAGCAGTACTTC. The chain employs TRBV5-1 and TRBJ2-7, with a possible D match to TRBD1 (5 bases). Trimming stripped 9 bases from V and 2 bases from J, with 18 bases between. Germline-derived CDR1 and CDR2 are SGHRS and YFSETQ. This CDR3 comprises 14 residues. The full variable domain, rest sourced from reference TRBV5-1 and TRBJ2-7, is KAGVTQTPRYLIKTRGQQVTLSCSPISGHRSVSWYQQTPGQGLQFLFEYFSETQRNKGNFPGRFSGRQFSNSRSEMNVSTLELGDSALYLCATSEQGSAYEQYFGPGTRLTVT.

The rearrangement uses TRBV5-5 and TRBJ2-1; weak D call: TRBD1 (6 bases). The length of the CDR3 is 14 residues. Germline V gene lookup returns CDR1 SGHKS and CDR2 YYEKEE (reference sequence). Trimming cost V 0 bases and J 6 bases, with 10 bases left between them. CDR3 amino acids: CASSLEGVGNEQFF. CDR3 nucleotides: TGTGCCAGCAGCTTGGAGGGGGTAGGCAATGAGCAGTTCTTC.

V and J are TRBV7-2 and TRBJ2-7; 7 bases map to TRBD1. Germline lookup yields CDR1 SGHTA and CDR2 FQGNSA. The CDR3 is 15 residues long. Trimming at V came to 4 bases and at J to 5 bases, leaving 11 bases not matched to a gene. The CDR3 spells CASSSLGDSGDEQYF. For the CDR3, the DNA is TGTGCCAGCAGCTCTCTAGGGGACAGTGGCGACGAGCAGTACTTC.

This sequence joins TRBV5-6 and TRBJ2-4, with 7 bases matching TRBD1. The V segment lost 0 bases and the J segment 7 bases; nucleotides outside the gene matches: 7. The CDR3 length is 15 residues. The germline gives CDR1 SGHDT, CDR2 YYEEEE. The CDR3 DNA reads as TGTGCCAGCAGCTTGGGGGGACCGACAGGGAACATTCAGTACTTC. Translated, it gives CASSLGGPTGNIQYF. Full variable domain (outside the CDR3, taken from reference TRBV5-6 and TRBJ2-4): DAGVTQSPTHLIKTRGQQVTLRCSPKSGHDTVSWYQQALGQGPQFIFQYYEEEERQRGNFPDRFSGHQFPNYSSELNVNALLLGDSALYLCASSLGGPTGNIQYFGAGTRLSVL.

The CDR3 protein is CASSFPPDSHFNEKLFF. The CDR3 nucleotides read TGTGCCAGCAGCTTCCCCCCGGACAGTCACTTTAATGAAAAACTGTTTTTT. The V call is TRBV28, the J call TRBJ1-4; weak D call: TRBD1 (6 bases). The CDR3 spans 17 residues. Germline V gene data show CDR1 as MDHEN and CDR2 as SYDVKM. Trimming left V 6 bases short and J 4 bases short, with 21 bases between.

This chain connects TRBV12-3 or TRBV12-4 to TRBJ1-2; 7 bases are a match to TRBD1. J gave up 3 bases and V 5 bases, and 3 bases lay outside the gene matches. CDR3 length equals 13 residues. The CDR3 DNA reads TGTGCCAGCAGTCAGGGGGTTTACTATGGCTACACCTTC. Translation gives CASSQGVYYGYTF.

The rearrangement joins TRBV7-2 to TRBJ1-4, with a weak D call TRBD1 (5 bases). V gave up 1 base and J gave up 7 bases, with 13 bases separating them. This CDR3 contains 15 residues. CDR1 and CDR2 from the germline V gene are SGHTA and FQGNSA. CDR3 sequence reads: CASSLGGGGSEKLFF. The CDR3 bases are TGTGCCAGCAGCTTAGGCGGCGGGGGATCTGAAAAACTGTTTTTT. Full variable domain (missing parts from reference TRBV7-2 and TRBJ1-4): GAGVSQSPSNKVTEKGKDVELRCDPISGHTALYWYRQSLGQGLEFLIYFQGNSAPDKSGLPSDRFSAERTGGSVSTLTIQRTQQEDSAVYLCASSLGGGGSEKLFFGSGTQLSVL.

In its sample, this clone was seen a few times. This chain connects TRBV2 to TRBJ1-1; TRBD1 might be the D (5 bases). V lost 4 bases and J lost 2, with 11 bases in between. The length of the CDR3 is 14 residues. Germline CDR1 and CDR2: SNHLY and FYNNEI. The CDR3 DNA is TGTGCCAGCAGTGGCGGGGGGTATAACACTGAAGCTTTCTTT. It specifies CASSGGGYNTEAFF. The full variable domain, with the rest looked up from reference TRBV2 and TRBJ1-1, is EPEVTQTPSHQVTQMGQEVILRCVPISNHLYFYWYRQILGQKVEFLVSFYNNEISEKSEIFDDQFSVERPDGSNFTLKIRSTKLEDSAMYFCASSGGGYNTEAFFGQGTRLTVV.

CDR3 DNA: TGCGCCAGCAGCCAAGATGGGACTCGAAATCAGCCCCAGCATTTT. Amino acid sequence: CASSQDGTRNQPQHF. The V and J genes are TRBV4-3 and TRBJ1-5; possible D gene TRBD1, 5 bases. The CDR3 runs 15 residues. Germline assignment: CDR1 LGHNA and CDR2 YSLEER. Trimming removed 0 bases from V and 4 bases from J, with 10 bases in between.

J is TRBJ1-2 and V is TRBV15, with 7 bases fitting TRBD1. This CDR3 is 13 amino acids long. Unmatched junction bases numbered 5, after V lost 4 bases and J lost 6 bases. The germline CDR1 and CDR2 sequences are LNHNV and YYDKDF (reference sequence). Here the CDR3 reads CATSKAGGDGYTF. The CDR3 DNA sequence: TGTGCCACCAGCAAGGCAGGGGGTGATGGCTACACCTTC.

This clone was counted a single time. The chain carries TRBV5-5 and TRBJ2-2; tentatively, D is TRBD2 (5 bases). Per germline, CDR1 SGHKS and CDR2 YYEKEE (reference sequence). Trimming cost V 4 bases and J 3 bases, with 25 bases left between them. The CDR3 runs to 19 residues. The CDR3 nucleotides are TGTGCCAGCAGCCCGGGAAGGTATATAGGGAATGGTGACACCGGGGAGCTGTTTTTT. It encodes CASSPGRYIGNGDTGELFF.

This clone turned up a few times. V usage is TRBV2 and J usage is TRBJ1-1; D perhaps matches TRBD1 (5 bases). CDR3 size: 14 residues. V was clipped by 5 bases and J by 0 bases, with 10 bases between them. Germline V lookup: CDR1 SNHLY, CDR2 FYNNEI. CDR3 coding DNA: TGTGCCAGCAGTCAGACAGAATTGAACACTGAAGCTTTCTTT. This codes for CASSQTELNTEAFF.

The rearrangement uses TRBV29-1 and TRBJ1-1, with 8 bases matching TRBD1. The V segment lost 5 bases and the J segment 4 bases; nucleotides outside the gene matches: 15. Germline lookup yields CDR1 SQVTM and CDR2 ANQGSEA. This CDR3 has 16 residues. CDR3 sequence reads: CSVLGAGGSWSTEAFF. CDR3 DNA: TGCAGCGTTTTGGGGGCAGGGGGCAGTTGGAGCACTGAAGCTTTCTTT. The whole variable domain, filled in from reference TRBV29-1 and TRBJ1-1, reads SAVISQKPSRDICQRGTSLTIQCQVDSQVTMMFWYRQQPGQSLTLIATANQGSEATYESGFVIDKFPISRPNLTFSTLTVSNMSPEDSSIYLCSVLGAGGSWSTEAFFGQGTRLTVV.

CDR3 sequence reads: CASSSPRMQYEQYF. The CDR3 bases are TGTGCCAGCAGCTCTCCGAGGATGCAGTACGAGCAGTACTTC. The gene calls are TRBV28 and TRBJ2-7; no reliable D call. V dropped 6 bases and J dropped 4 bases, with 16 bases sitting between them. Germline assignment: CDR1 MDHEN and CDR2 SYDVKM. This CDR3 has 14 amino acids.

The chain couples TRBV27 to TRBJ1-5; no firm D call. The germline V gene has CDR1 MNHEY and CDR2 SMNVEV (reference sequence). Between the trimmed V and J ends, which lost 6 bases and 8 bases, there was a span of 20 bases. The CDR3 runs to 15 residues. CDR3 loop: CASRRSGSDSEPQHF. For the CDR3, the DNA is TGTGCCAGCAGACGAAGTGGGTCAGACTCCGAGCCCCAGCATTTT.

The CDR3 nucleotides read TGTGCCTGGAGTGTACCCTCCGGCGGAGGGGCCAATGAGCAGTTCTTC. Protein product: CAWSVPSGGGANEQFF. This chain links TRBV30 with TRBJ2-1, with D tentatively TRBD2 (6 bases). Looked up from germline, CDR1 is GTSNPN and CDR2 is SVGIG (reference sequence). The CDR3 is 16 residues long. Trimming left V 0 bases short and J 6 bases short, with 18 bases between.

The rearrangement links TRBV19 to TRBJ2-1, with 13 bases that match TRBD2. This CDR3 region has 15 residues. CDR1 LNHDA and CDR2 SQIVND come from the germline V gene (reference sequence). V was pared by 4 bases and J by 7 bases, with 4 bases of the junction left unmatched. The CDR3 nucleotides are TGTGCCAGTAGTAACGGACTAGCGGGGGAAAATGAGCAGTTCTTC. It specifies CASSNGLAGENEQFF.

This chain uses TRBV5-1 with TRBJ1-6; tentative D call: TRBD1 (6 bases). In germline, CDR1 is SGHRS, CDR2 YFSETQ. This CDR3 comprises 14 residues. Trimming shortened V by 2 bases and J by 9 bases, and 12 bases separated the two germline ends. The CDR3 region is CASSLTGLASPLHF. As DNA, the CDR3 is TGCGCCAGCAGCTTAACAGGGCTTGCTTCACCCCTCCACTTT.

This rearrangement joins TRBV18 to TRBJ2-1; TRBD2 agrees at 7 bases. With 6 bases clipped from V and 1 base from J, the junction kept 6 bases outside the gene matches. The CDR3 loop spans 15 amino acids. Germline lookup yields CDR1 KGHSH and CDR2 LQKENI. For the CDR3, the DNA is TGTGCCAGCTCGTCAGCGGGGTTTTCCTACAATGAGCAGTTCTTC. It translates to CASSSAGFSYNEQFF.

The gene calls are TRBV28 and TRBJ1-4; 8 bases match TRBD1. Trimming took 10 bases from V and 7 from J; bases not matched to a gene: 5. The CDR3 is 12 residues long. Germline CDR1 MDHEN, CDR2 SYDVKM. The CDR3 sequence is CATRDRLEKLFF. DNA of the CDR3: TGTGCCACCCGGGACAGGCTTGAAAAACTGTTTTTT.

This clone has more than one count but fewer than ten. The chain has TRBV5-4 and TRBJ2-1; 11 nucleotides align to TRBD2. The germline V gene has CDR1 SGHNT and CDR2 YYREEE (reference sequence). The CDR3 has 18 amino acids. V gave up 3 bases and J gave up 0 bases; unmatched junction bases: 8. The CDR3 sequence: CASSSLAGGGSSYNEQFF. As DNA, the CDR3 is TGTGCCAGCAGCTCCTTAGCGGGAGGGGGAAGCTCCTACAATGAGCAGTTCTTC.

CDR3 amino acids: CASSPLGGRTEAFF. The CDR3 bases are TGTGCCAGCAGCCCCTTAGGGGGTAGGACTGAAGCTTTCTTT. The chain carries TRBV3-1 (or the pseudogene TRBV3-2) and TRBJ1-1; maybe TRBD1 (6 bases). This CDR3 is 14 amino acids long. CDR1 is LGHDT, CDR2 YNNKEL, per germline (reference sequence). The V end lost 4 bases, the J end lost 5 bases, and 14 bases lay between the germline ends.

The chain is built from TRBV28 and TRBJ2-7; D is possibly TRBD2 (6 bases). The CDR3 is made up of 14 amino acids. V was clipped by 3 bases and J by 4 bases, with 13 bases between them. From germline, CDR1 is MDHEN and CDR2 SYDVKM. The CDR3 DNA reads TGTGCCAGCAGTTTGCTGGCGGGGCAATACGAGCAGTACTTC. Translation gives CASSLLAGQYEQYF.